This T cell receptor (beta chain) was sequenced in a study of T cell responses to AZD1222 COVID-19 vaccine (dated by TCRdb to about 2021). About the study as a whole: AZD1222 recipients given second doses at about 4 weeks or at about 12 weeks were pooled, since spike-specific TCR depth and breadth were not found to differ between the two schedules. A total of over 230 trial participants underwent TCR sequencing, of whom roughly 210 had received two doses of AZD1222 and around 26 had received two doses of the MenACWY control vaccine. Trial participants were enrolled by age into subgroups of 18-55, 56-69 and 70-plus years, and around 150, 29 and 61 TCR-sequenced participants, respectively, were included in these subgroups. The investigation overall reported the following: Reportedly, close to half of the unique spike-specific TCRs recognized epitopes lying outside the regions that are mutated in the B.1.351 and B.1.1.7 variants. Conclusions about previously exposed vaccinees were limited because only six or seven AZD1222 recipients were SARS-CoV-2 seropositive at baseline. The 56-69-year group was small, and its depth increase did not reach significance, likely because of low power. Vaccine-associated CD4 TCRs spanned the whole spike protein, with dominant responses in regions 160-218 and 743-854. After two AZD1222 doses, both the breadth and the depth of spike-specific TCRs were significantly higher than at day 0 and than in MenACWY recipients. Participants were mostly white British, with more females than males. The authors suggested clonal diversity may have been underestimated. Because no day 14 peak-response samples were available, repertoires were characterized only after the peak T cell response.

The time point label of this sample denotes: baseline before first vaccination. The vaccinee samples were drawn from two UK trials, COV001 and COV002, one of which was a single-blind randomized controlled phase 2/3 trial testing AZD1222 (ChAdOx1 nCoV-19) in healthy adults. For TCRbeta chain sequencing, PBMC samples were collected from trial participants at day 0 and at day 28 after the second dose. The CDR3 regions of human TCRbeta chains were analyzed by immunosequencing. The study's processing was this. TCRs in the repertoires were matched against a reference library of SARS-CoV-2-specific TCRs that had been generated with the MIRA antigen-specificity platform. Breadth was defined as the fraction of unique TCRs that were SARS-CoV-2-associated, and depth was defined as the fraction of total T cells that were SARS-CoV-2-associated. Using the MIRA data, each spike-specific TCR was mapped to the spike region that the TCR reacts to and placed in a CD4 or CD8 class. Log10-transformed breadth and depth values were compared by one-way ANOVA with Sidak's multiple comparisons tests. Here the immuneACCESS table is served through TCRdb, limited to in-frame sequences with V and J called. Missing clones are a known gap in these copies; in checked studies unresolved V genes cover under half, and the rest lacks a known reason. V and J calls and clone size come straight from that table; D and trimming were deduced from the DNA. The sample table shows roughly 150,000 clones, and roughly 85% are seen once. Jointly, the top ten make up 7.5% to 8.5% of the sample.

This clone was recorded only once. The antigen this receptor binds is unknown. No much larger clonotype is one base removed from it; base qualities were not supplied. Taken from the germline V gene (reference sequence), the CDR1 and CDR2 loops are MNHEY and SMNVEV. The CDR3, cysteine through phenylalanine, is 14 amino acids long. Just CDR3 DNA is preserved here, 42 bases in frame from base 1. At the junction V is shortened by 6 bases and J by 0 bases; bases outside the gene matches: 3. This TCR came from an adult in good health. Specimen: peripheral blood, collected on day 0 of AZD1222 vaccination. The V and J genes are TRBV27 and TRBJ2-7, with 9 bases aligning to TRBD1. DNA sequence: TGTGCCAGCAGCACAGGGGGCGGCTCCTACGAGCAGTACTTC. The resulting protein is CASSTGGGSYEQYF.